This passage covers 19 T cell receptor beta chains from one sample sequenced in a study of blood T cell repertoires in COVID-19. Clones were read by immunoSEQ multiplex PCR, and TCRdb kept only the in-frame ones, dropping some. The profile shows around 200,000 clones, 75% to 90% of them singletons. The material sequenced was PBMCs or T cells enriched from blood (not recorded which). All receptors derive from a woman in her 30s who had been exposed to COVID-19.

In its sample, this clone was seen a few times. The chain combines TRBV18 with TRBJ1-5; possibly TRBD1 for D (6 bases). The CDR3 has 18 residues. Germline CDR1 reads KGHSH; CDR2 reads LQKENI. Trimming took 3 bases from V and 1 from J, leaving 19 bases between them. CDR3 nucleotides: TGTGCCAGCTCACCTTCGGCCCCTACAGGGACCAGCAATCAGCCCCAGCATTTT. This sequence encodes CASSPSAPTGTSNQPQHF.

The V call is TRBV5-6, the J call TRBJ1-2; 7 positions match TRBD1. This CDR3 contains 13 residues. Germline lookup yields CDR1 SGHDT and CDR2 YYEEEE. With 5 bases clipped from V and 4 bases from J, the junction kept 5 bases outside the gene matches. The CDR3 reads CASRKTGPYGYTF. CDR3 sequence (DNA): TGTGCCAGCAGGAAGACAGGGCCCTATGGCTACACCTTC. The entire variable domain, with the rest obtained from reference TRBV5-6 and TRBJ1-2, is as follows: DAGVTQSPTHLIKTRGQQVTLRCSPKSGHDTVSWYQQALGQGPQFIFQYYEEEERQRGNFPDRFSGHQFPNYSSELNVNALLLGDSALYLCASRKTGPYGYTFGSGTRLTVV.

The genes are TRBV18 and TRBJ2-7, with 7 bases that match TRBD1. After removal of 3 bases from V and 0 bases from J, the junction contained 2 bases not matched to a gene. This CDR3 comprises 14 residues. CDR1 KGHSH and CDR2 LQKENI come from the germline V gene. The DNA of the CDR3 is TGTGCCAGCTCACCTGGGGACAGCTCCTACGAGCAGTACTTC. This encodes CASSPGDSSYEQYF. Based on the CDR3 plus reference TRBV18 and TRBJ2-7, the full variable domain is NAGVMQNPRHLVRRRGQEARLRCSPMKGHSHVYWYRQLPEEGLKFMVYLQKENIIDESGMPKERFSAEFPKEGPSILRIQQVVRGDSAAYFCASSPGDSSYEQYFGPGTRLTVT.

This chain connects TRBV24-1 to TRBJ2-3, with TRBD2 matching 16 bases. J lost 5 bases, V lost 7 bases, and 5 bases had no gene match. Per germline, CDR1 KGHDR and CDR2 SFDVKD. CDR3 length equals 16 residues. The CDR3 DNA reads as TGTGCCACCAGCGAGGGACTAGCGGGGGGGCAAGATACGCAGTATTTT. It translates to CATSEGLAGGQDTQYF.

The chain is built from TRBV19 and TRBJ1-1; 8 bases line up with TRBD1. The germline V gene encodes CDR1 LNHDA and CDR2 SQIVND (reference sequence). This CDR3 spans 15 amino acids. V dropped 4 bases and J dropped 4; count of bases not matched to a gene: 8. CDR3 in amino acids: CASSTLTGVRTEAFF. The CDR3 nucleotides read TGTGCCAGTAGTACCCTGACAGGGGTACGCACTGAAGCTTTCTTT.

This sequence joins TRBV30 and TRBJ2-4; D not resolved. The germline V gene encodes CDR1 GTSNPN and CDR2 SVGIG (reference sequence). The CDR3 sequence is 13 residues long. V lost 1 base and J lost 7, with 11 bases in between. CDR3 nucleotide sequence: TGTGCCTGGAGTGATCGGAACGGGAACATTCAGTACTTC. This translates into CAWSDRNGNIQYF.

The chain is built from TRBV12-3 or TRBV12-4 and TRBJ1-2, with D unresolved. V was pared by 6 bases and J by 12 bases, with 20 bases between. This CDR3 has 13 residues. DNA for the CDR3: TGTGCCAGCAGGAGATACGAGCCCCACAGTAACACCTTC. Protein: CASRRYEPHSNTF.

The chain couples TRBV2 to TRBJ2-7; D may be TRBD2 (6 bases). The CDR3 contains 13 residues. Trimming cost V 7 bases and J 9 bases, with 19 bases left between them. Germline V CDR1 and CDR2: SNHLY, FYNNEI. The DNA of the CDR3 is TGTGCCAGCAAGTGGGCTAGCGAGGCAGGGCAGTACTTC. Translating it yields CASKWASEAGQYF.

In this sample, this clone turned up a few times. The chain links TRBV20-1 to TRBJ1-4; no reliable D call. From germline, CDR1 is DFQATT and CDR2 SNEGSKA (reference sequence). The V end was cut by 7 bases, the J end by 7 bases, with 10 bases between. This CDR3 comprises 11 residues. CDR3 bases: TGCAGTGTCCTCGTTAGTGAAAAACTGTTTTTT. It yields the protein CSVLVSEKLFF.

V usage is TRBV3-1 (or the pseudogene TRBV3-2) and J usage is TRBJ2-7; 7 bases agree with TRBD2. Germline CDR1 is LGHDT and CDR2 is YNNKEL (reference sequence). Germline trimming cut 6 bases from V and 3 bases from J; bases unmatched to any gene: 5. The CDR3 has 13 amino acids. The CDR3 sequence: CASRGPGGYEQYF. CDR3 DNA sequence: TGTGCCAGCAGGGGTCCGGGGGGCTACGAGCAGTACTTC.

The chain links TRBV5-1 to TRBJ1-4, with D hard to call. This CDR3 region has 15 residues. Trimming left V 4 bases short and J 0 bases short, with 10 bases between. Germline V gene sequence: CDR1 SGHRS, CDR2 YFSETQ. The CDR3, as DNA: TGCGCCAGCAGCGACACAAGAGCAACTAATGAAAAACTGTTTTTT. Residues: CASSDTRATNEKLFF.

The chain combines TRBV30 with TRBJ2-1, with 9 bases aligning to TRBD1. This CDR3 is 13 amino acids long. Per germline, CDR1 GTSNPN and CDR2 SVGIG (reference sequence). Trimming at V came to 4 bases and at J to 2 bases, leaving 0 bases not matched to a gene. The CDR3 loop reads CAWNRGPYNEQFF. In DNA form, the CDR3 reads TGTGCCTGGAACAGGGGGCCCTACAATGAGCAGTTCTTC.

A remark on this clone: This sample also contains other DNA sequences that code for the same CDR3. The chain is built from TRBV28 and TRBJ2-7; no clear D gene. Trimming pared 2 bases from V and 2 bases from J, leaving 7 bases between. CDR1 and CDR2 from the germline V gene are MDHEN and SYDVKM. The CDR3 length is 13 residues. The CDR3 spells CASSLGTPYEQYF. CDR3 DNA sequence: TGTGCCAGCAGTTTAGGCACCCCCTACGAGCAGTACTTC.

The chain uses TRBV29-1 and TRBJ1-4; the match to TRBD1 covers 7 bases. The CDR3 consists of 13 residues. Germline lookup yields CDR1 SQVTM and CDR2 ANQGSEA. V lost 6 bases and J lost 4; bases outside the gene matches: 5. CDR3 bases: TGCAGCGTCGGACAGGATAATAATGAAAAACTGTTTTTT. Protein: CSVGQDNNEKLFF.

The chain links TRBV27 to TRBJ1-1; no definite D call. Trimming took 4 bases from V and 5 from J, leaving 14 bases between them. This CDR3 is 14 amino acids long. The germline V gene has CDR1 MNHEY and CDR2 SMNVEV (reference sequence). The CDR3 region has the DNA TGTGCCAGCAGTTCTCTAGCCTCTAGGACTGAAGCTTTCTTT. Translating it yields CASSSLASRTEAFF.

CDR3 DNA: TGTGCCAGCAGTGAGGGGGGGGACTATGGCTACACCTTC. Encoded protein: CASSEGGDYGYTF. The chain links TRBV2 to TRBJ1-2, with a possible D match to TRBD1 (5 bases). Looked up from germline, CDR1 is SNHLY and CDR2 is FYNNEI. Trimming removed 3 bases from V and 3 bases from J, with 8 bases in between. CDR3 size: 13 residues.

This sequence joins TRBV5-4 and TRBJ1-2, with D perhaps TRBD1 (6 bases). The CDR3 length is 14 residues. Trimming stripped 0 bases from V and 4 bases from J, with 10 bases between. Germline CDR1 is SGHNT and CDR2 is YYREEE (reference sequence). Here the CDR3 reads CASSLAGVLYGYTF. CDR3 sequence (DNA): TGTGCCAGCAGCTTGGCAGGGGTTCTCTATGGCTACACCTTC.

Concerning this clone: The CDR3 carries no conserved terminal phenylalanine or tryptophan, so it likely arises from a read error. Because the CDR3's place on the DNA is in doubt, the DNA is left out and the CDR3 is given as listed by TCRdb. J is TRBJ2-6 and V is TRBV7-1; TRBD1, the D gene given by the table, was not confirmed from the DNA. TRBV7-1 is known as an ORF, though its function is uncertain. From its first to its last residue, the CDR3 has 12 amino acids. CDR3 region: CASSNIDHEDKV.

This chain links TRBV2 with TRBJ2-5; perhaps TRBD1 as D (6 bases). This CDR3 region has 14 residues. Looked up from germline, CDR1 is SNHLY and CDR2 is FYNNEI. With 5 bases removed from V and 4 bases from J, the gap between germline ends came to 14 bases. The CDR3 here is CASSSQGFLETQYF. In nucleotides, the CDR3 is TGTGCCAGCAGTTCACAGGGTTTTTTAGAGACCCAGTACTTC.